The clone carrying this T cell receptor beta chain was detected many times. Its antigen remains unknown. Individual cDNA molecules each received unique molecular identifiers attached to them. TCRdb re-called the 5' RACE reads with MiXCR, one entry per CDR3 protein. The sample gives roughly 50,000 distinct CDR3 sequences, 7% to 9% of which show up once; approximately 8.8% is in the top ten. This CDR3 has 15 amino acids. Germline V gives CDR1 SGHTA, CDR2 FQGNSA. Trimming removed 3 bases at V and 8 bases at J, with 19 bases between. The record originates from a study of early T cells in non-severe SARS-CoV-2 infection. About the research overall: The authors sequenced bulk RNA from unsorted whole blood, leaving chains unpaired.

The study, taken as a whole, reports: Matching against VDJdb likely underestimated virus-specific expansions, favoring anti-spike CD8.

The chain recombines TRBV7-2 with TRBJ1-2; no reliable D call. This TCR came from an adult who was a healthcare worker with PCR-confirmed SARS-CoV-2 infection or an uninfected control (not recorded which). Sequenced: whole blood. The CDR3 nucleotides read TGTGCCAGCAGCTTCGATGGCGGATTTTCGGAGGGCTACACCTTC. Translated: CASSFDGGFSEGYTF.